This section outlines one T cell receptor beta chain sequence together with its context. This clonotype was picked up one time. Its recognized antigen is unknown. No much larger clone exists at a distance of one base, and base qualities are not known. A solitary read yields weak support. Receptor libraries were prepared by 5' RACE. Sequencing was carried out with a NextSeq 500. In the TCR library protocol, a unique molecular identifier was attached to each TCR cDNA molecule so that PCR and sequencing errors could be corrected. As for how the authors treated the data: TCR identification, UMI-based error correction and CDR3 extraction were all carried out with Decombinator tools. Expanded TCRs were defined as those above a frequency of 2 per 1,000, corresponding to the top 1% of the tumor frequency distribution. Expanded tumor TCRs statistically deemed absent (corrected P<0.05) from at least one tumor region were classed as regional, and all other expanded tumor TCRs were classed as ubiquitous. Rényi diversity was computed with the R vegan package after subsampling each repertoire 100 times to 5,000 TCRs. CDR3 similarity networks were built from amino acid triplet string-kernel similarity, with CDR3s being connected when pairwise similarity was above 0.82. The public sequencing data were trimmed at Q25 with fastp and processed into clonotypes with MiXCR by TCRdb, which kept only in-frame beta chains. Every entry covers one CDR3 protein and lists the most common genes and DNA from its rows. It is TCRdb's table, rather than the study itself, that gives the V and J calls and clone size. Here the sample has over 500 distinct CDR3 sequences; around 22% occur a single time. The ten largest clones take up around 25% of the sample.

The sample belongs to a study of spatial heterogeneity in lung cancer (dated by TCRdb to the late 2010s). In terms of the full investigation: Beta-chain transcripts were consistently detected in greater numbers than alpha-chain transcripts, which likely reflects a higher abundance of beta-chain transcripts. In the raw uncorrected reads, each unique combination of TCR and UMI appeared on average more than ten times. Both alpha and beta chains were TCR-sequenced in approximately 200 tumor regions, some 64 matched nontumor lung samples and roughly 50 PBMC samples obtained at surgery. In non-small cell lung cancer, the study quantitatively compared TCR alpha and beta repertoires across several tumor regions, matched nontumor lung, and blood. Nonsynonymous mutation counts, determined by whole-exome sequencing of tumor tissue, were related to TCR repertoire features. In tumor regions, TCR transcript counts showed a strong correlation with a T cell transcriptional module score from matched bulk RNA-seq. Study-wide conclusions, independent of this receptor: The number of expanded intratumoral alpha and beta TCRs correlated with the tumor nonsynonymous mutation count. TCR-seq coverage of tumor T cells was estimated to be only 6% to 7.5% for alpha chains and about 13% for beta chains. Counts of ubiquitous and regional expanded TCRs were found to correlate with counts of ubiquitous and regional nonsynonymous mutations, respectively. Additional single-cell paired TCR alpha and beta sequencing was considered necessary to confirm, at a functional level, the hypothesis that regional TCRs recognize regional mutations.

From cysteine to phenylalanine, the CDR3 is 14 amino acids long. The kept DNA is CDR3 alone, 42 bases in frame from the first base. V loses 4 bases at its end and J loses 7 bases; junction bases beyond the gene matches: 5. CDR1 and CDR2 are drawn from the germline V gene (reference sequence): SGHNT, YYREEE. Explained via the paper, the time point label denotes: sample taken at primary tumor resection. The donors were around 69 patients from the lung TRACERx cohort who had early-stage, untreated non-small cell lung cancer. TCR sequencing used whole RNA extracted from tumor and nontumor lung tissue, or from cryopreserved PBMC samples, without cell sorting. Only patients with enough RNA available from two or more tumor regions were chosen for TCR sequencing. Before being selected, tumor and adjacent nontumor lung specimens were reviewed by a lung pathologist.

The sample was lung tumor tissue, taken at surgery. The chain uses TRBV5-4 and TRBJ1-4, with 9 junctional bases fitting TRBD1. The source of this sequence is a male donor with early-stage non-small cell lung cancer. For the CDR3, the sequence is CASSRQGVAEKLFF. Here is the DNA: TGTGCCAGCAGCCGACAGGGGGTAGCTGAAAAACTGTTTTTT.